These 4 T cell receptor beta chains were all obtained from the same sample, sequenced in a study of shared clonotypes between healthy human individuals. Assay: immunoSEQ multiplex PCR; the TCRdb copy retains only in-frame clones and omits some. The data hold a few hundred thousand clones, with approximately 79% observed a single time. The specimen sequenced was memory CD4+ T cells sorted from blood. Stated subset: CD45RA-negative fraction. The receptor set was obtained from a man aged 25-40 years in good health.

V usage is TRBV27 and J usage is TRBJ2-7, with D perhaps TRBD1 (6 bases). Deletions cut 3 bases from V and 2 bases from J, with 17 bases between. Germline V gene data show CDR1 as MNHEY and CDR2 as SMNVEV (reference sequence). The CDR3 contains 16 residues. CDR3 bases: TGTGCCAGCAGTTTTTTCAGGGGATCCCACCCCTACGAGCAGTACTTC. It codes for CASSFFRGSHPYEQYF.

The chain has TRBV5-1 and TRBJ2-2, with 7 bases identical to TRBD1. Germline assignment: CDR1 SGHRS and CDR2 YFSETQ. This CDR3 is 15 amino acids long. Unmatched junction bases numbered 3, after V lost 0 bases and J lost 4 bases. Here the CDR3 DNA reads TGCGCCAGCAGCTTGGAGGGGGCGAGCACCGGGGAGCTGTTTTTT. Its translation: CASSLEGASTGELFF.

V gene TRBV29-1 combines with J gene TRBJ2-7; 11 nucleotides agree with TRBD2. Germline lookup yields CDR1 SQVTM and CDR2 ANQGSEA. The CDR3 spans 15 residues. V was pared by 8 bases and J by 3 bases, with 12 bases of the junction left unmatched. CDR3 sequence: CSPAPTSGKDYEQYF. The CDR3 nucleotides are TGCAGCCCGGCCCCGACTAGCGGGAAAGACTACGAGCAGTACTTC.

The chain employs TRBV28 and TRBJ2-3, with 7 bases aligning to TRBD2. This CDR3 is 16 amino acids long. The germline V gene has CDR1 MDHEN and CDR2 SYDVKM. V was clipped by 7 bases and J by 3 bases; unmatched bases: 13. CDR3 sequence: CASIAVGGFRTDTQYF. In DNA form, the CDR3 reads TGTGCCAGCATTGCGGTCGGGGGGTTTCGAACAGATACGCAGTATTTT.